The sequence of this T cell receptor (beta chain) was determined in a study of T cells in Graves' hyperthyroidism and ophthalmopathy. Across the study: At initial diagnosis, before any treatment had begun, peripheral blood was obtained.

Study-level points and caveats: A median 6.5 months before onset, the model predicted ophthalmopathy. In blood, most of the thyroid clonotypes expanded above 0.001 were also present.

This CDR3 is built from 14 residues. With 1 base removed from V and 0 bases from J, the gap between germline ends came to 9 bases. Germline CDR1 and CDR2: SQVTM and ANQGSEA. The study excluded patients with uncontrolled infection, other autoimmune disease, pregnancy or lactation. Amplification yielded TCR beta CDR3 regions, with RNA transcripts as the source. Initially, a first-round RT-PCR of the TCR CDR3 employed the HTBI primer set. TCRdb redid the calling of the multiplex PCR reads with MiXCR, one entry per CDR3 protein. This sample carries about 250,000 distinct CDR3 sequences, about 24% of them seen once, and the ten largest clones take approximately 35%. Regarding this clonotype: Its antigen remains unidentified.

The TCR comes from a woman between 40 and 50 years old with Graves' ophthalmopathy. Sequencing was carried out using blood. The chain joins TRBV29-1 to TRBJ2-5; D is unclear. The CDR3 DNA reads TGCAGCGTTGAAGGAAGGCGATACCAAGAGACCCAGTACTTC. Protein product: CSVEGRRYQETQYF.